The 6 T cell receptor beta chains given below trace back to one sample, sequenced in a study of radiation and T cells in renal cell carcinoma. Specified time point: blood 4 weeks post-SBRT, at nephrectomy. Sample treatment: 15 Gy SBRT to primary tumor, nephrectomy 4 weeks later. Generated by immunoSEQ multiplex PCR, the TCRdb table keeps only in-frame clones and is missing some. In the table there are 150,000 to 200,000 clones, around 90% of which are singletons. The sequencing used blood, collected from a patient whose treatment included radiotherapy and nephrectomy. All receptors come from a woman between 50 and 59 years old with renal cell carcinoma.

This clone was counted a single time. CDR3 in DNA: TGCAGCGTTACTATAGGACAGAACTCTGGAAACACCATATATTTT. Translating it yields CSVTIGQNSGNTIYF. The chain employs TRBV29-1 and TRBJ1-3; D possibly corresponds to TRBD1 (6 bases). This CDR3 has 15 residues. Germline-derived CDR1 and CDR2 are SQVTM and ANQGSEA. Deletions cut 5 bases from V and 0 bases from J, with 14 bases between.

This chain uses TRBV9 with TRBJ2-1; 7 bases are shared with TRBD2. The trim removed 0 bases at V and 9 bases at J, leaving 9 bases unmatched. Germline CDR1 reads SGDLS; CDR2 reads YYNGEE. This CDR3 region has 15 residues. The CDR3 sequence is CASSVGVGGGIEQFF. The CDR3 DNA reads as TGTGCCAGCAGCGTAGGGGTAGGCGGGGGTATTGAGCAGTTCTTC.

V and J are TRBV2 and TRBJ1-1; D may be TRBD1 (5 bases). Germline V gene data show CDR1 as SNHLY and CDR2 as FYNNEI. This CDR3 is 13 amino acids long. The V and J ends lost 5 bases and 4 bases respectively, with 11 bases between them. CDR3 nucleotides: TGTGCCAGCAGTAACCAGGGAACCACTGAAGCTTTCTTT. Translated: CASSNQGTTEAFF.

The V and J genes are TRBV19 and TRBJ1-1, with D possibly matching TRBD1 (5 bases). The CDR3 length is 14 residues. With 1 base removed from V and 2 bases from J, the gap between germline ends came to 8 bases. CDR1 and CDR2 from the germline V gene are LNHDA and SQIVND (reference sequence). The CDR3 here is CASSIGRGNTEAFF. The CDR3 region has the DNA TGTGCCAGTAGTATAGGAAGGGGTAACACTGAAGCTTTCTTT.

Only a few counts were recorded for this clone. This chain joins TRBV28 and TRBJ1-2; D is ambiguous. Between the trimmed V and J ends, which lost 2 bases and 8 bases, there was a span of 12 bases. Looked up from germline, CDR1 is MDHEN and CDR2 is SYDVKM. The CDR3 spans 13 residues. The CDR3 sequence: CASSLGHKWGYTF. CDR3 nucleotide sequence: TGTGCCAGCAGTTTAGGTCATAAGTGGGGCTACACCTTC.

The chain employs TRBV6-1 and TRBJ1-5; 8 nucleotides match TRBD1. This CDR3 region has 15 residues. Germline lookup yields CDR1 MNHNS and CDR2 SASEGT. V gave up 6 bases and J gave up 0 bases; unmatched junction bases: 4. The CDR3 nucleotides are TGTGCCAGCAGGGTGGACAGGGCTAGCAATCAGCCCCAGCATTTT. Its protein is CASRVDRASNQPQHF.